The sequence of this T cell receptor (beta chain) was determined in a study of cytomegalovirus exposure and HLA in healthy donors. Germline V gene data show CDR1 as SQVTM and CDR2 as ANQGSEA. The CDR3 contains 14 residues. V was trimmed by 5 bases and J by 7 bases, leaving 17 bases between them. Vbeta (60) and Jbeta (13) primers were used in the PCR. Sequenced by immunoSEQ multiplex PCR; TCRdb stores in-frame clones only, minus some. Of 100,000 to 130,000 clones detected, around 76% appear once; the ten largest clones hold about 2.3%. This TCR came from a man aged 18 to 29 in good health and CMV-seronegative. The chain employs TRBV29-1 and TRBJ1-4, with D perhaps TRBD1 (5 bases). Sample: PBMCs. The CDR3 sequence is CSVRAQGTGEKLFF. In nucleotides, the CDR3 is TGCAGCGTTAGGGCCCAGGGAACGGGTGAAAAACTGTTTTTT.